In its sample, the clone carrying this T cell receptor (beta chain) was seen once. Its antigen is undetermined. The data derive from a study of cytomegalovirus exposure and HLA in healthy donors. Whole-study results and caveats: Analysis was carried out at a later point, and it linked a missense DCLRE1C variant to TCR beta V- and J-gene trimming. Apparent HLA restriction characterized most CMV-associated TCR beta chains in a later analysis.

In the PCR, 60 Vbeta and 13 Jbeta primers were used. Method: immunoSEQ multiplex PCR; TCRdb's copy keeps in-frame clones and lacks some. The table has under 250,000 clones, roughly 84% seen once. The CDR3 is 15 amino acids. Germline lookup yields CDR1 SGHAT and CDR2 FQNNGV. Germline trimming cut 4 bases from V and 7 bases from J; bases unmatched to any gene: 10. This clonotype originated in a boy aged 2 to 10 in good health and CMV-seronegative. Sequenced material: PBMCs. The chain joins TRBV11-2 to TRBJ1-2, with TRBD1 matching over 9 bases. CDR3 amino acids: CASSSDGTGLSGYTF. As DNA, the CDR3 is TGTGCCAGCAGCTCGGACGGGACAGGGCTCTCTGGCTACACCTTC.